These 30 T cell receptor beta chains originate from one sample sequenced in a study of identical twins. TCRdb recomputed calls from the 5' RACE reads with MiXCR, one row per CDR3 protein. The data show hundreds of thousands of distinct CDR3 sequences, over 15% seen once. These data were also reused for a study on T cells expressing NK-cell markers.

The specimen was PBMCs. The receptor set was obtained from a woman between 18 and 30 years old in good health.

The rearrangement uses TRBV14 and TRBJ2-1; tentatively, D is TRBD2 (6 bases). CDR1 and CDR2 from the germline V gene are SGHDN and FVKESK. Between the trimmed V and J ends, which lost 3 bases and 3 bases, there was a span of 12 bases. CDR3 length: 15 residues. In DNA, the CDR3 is TGTGCCAGCAGCCAGGGCGGGGACCACTACAATGAGCAGTTCTTC. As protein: CASSQGGDHYNEQFF.

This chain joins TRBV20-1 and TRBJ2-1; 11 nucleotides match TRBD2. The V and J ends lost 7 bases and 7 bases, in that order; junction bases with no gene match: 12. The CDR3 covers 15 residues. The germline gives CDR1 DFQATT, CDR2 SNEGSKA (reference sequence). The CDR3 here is CSGGSSGRILNEQFF. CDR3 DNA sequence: TGCAGTGGCGGGTCTAGCGGGAGGATTTTAAATGAGCAGTTCTTC.

CDR3 amino acids: CSASDRPYEQYF. For the CDR3, the DNA is TGCAGTGCCTCGGACAGGCCCTACGAGCAGTACTTC. The chain combines TRBV20-1 with TRBJ2-7, with TRBD1 matching 7 bases. Germline-derived CDR1 and CDR2 are DFQATT and SNEGSKA (reference sequence). This CDR3 has 12 residues. Unmatched junction bases numbered 4, after V lost 6 bases and J lost 2 bases.

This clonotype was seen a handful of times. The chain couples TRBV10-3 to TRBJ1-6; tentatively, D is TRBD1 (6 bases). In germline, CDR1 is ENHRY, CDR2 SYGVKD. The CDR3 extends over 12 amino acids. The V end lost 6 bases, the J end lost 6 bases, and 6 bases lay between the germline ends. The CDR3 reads CAISRGNSPLHF. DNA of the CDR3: TGTGCCATCAGCAGGGGTAATTCACCCCTCCACTTT.

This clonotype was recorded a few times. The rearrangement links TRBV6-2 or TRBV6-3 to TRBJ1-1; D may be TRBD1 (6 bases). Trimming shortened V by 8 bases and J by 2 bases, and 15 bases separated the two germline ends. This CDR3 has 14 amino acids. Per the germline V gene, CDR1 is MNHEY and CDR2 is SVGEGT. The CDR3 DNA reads TGTGCCAGCCTACGGGTAGGGGGAAACACTGAAGCTTTCTTT. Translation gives CASLRVGGNTEAFF.

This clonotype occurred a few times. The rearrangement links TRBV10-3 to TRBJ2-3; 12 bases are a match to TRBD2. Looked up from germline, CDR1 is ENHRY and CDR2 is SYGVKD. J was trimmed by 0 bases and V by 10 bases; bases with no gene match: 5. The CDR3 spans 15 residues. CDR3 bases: TGTGCCACAGGACTAGCGGGAACTAGCACAGATACGCAGTATTTT. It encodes CATGLAGTSTDTQYF.

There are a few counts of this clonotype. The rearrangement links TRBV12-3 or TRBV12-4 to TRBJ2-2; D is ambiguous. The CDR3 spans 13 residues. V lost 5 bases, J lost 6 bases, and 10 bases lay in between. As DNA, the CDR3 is TGTGCCAGCAGTCACGTGGAATCCGGGGAGCTGTTTTTT. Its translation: CASSHVESGELFF.

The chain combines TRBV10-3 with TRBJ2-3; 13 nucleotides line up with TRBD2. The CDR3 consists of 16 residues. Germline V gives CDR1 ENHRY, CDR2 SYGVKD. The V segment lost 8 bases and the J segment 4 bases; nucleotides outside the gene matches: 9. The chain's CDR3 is CAIGQLAGGRSDTQYF. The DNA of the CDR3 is TGTGCCATCGGACAACTAGCGGGGGGGAGGTCAGATACGCAGTATTTT.

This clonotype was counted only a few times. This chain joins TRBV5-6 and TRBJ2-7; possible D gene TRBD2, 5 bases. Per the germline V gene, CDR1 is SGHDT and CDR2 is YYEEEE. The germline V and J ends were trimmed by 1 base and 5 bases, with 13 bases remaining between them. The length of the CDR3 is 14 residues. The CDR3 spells CASSLMGAPNEQYF. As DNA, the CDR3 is TGTGCCAGCAGCTTGATGGGAGCCCCGAACGAGCAGTACTTC.

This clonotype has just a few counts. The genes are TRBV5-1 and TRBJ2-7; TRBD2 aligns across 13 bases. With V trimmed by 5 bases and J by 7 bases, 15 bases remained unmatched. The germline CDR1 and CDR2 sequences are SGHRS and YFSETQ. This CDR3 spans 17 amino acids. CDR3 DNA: TGCGCCAGCAGTTATCGACTAGCGGGGGGAAAATGGTGGGAGCAGTACTTC. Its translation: CASSYRLAGGKWWEQYF.

Here the CDR3 reads CASSLARGYTEAFF. CDR3 nucleotides: TGTGCCAGCAGCTTAGCTCGAGGGTACACTGAAGCTTTCTTT. V and J are TRBV7-9 and TRBJ1-1, with D uncertain. The CDR3 covers 14 residues. The germline V gene has CDR1 SEHNR and CDR2 FQNEAQ (reference sequence). V was pared by 0 bases and J by 3 bases, with 8 bases between.

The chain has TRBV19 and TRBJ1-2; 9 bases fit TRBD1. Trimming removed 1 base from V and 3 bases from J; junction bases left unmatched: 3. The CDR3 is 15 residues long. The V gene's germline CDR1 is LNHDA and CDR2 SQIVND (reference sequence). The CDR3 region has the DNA TGTGCCAGTAGTATAGTTACAGGGGGCGACTATGGCTACACCTTC. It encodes CASSIVTGGDYGYTF.

CDR3 region: CSAADRGGGYTF. The CDR3 coding sequence is TGCAGCGCCGCGGACCGGGGAGGGGGCTACACCTTC. V is TRBV29-1 and J is TRBJ1-2; unclear D gene. The CDR3 consists of 12 residues. Trimming took 7 bases from V and 8 from J, leaving 17 bases between them. In germline, CDR1 is SQVTM, CDR2 ANQGSEA.

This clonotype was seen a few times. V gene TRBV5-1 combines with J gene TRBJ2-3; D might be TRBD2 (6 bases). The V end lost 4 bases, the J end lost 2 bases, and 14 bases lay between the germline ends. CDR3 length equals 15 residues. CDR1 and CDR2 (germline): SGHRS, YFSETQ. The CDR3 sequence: CASSQTSGSTDTQYF. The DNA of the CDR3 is TGCGCCAGCAGCCAAACGAGCGGGTCCACAGATACGCAGTATTTT.

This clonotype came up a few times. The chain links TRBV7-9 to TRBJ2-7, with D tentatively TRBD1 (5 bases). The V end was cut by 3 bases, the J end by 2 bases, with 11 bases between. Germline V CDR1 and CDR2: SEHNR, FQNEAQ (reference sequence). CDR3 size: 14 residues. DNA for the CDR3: TGTGCCAGCAGCTTCGGACACAACACCTACGAGCAGTACTTC. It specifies CASSFGHNTYEQYF.

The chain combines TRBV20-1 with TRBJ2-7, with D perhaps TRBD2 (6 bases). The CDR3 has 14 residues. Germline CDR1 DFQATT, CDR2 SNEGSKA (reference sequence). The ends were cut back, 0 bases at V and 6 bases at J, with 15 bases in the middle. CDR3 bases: TGCAGTGCTAGAGATCGCCGAGACGGGGGCGAGCAGTACTTC. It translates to CSARDRRDGGEQYF.

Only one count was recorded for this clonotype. CDR3: CSVESGQGTDTQYF. CDR3 in DNA: TGCAGCGTTGAATCTGGGCAGGGGACAGATACGCAGTATTTT. The genes are TRBV29-1 and TRBJ2-3, with a weak D call TRBD1 (6 bases). V was clipped by 2 bases and J by 3 bases, with 12 bases between them. Looked up from germline, CDR1 is SQVTM and CDR2 is ANQGSEA. The length of the CDR3 is 14 residues.

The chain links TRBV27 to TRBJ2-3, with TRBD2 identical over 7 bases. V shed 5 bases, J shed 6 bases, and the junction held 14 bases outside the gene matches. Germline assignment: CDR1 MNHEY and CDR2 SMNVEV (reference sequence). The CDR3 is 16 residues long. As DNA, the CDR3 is TGTGCCAGCAGTCGGGGGACTACCCCGGGTACGGATACGCAGTATTTT. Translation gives CASSRGTTPGTDTQYF.

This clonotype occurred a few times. The CDR3 region is CASSPRIALPNEQFF. The DNA of the CDR3 is TGTGCCAGCAGCCCCCGGATAGCGCTCCCCAATGAGCAGTTCTTC. This sequence joins TRBV9 and TRBJ2-1, with D maybe TRBD2 (5 bases). The CDR3 has 15 residues. Germline CDR1 is SGDLS and CDR2 is YYNGEE. The V end was cut by 4 bases, the J end by 6 bases, with 17 bases between.

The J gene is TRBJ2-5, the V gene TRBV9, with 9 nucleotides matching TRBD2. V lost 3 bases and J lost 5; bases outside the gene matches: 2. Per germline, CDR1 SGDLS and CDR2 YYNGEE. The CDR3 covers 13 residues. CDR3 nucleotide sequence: TGTGCCAGCAGCGAGGGACTAGCTGAGACCCAGTACTTC. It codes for CASSEGLAETQYF. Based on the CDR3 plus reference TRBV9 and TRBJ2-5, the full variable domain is DSGVTQTPKHLITATGQRVTLRCSPRSGDLSVYWYQQSLDQGLQFLIQYYNGEERAKGNILERFSAQQFPDLHSELNLSSLELGDSALYFCASSEGLAETQYFGPGTRLLVL.

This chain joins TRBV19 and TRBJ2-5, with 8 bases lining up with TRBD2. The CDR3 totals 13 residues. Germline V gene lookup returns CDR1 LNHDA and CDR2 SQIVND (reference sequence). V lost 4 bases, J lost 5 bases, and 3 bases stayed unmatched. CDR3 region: CASSNQRGETQYF. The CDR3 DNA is TGTGCCAGTAGTAACCAGCGGGGGGAGACCCAGTACTTC.

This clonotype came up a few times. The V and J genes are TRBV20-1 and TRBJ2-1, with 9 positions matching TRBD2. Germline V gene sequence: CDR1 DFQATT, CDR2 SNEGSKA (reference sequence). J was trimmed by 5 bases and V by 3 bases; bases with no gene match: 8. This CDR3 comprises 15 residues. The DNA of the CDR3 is TGCAGTGCTAGTGAATGGCGGGAGGGTCACAATGAGCAGTTCTTC. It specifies CSASEWREGHNEQFF.

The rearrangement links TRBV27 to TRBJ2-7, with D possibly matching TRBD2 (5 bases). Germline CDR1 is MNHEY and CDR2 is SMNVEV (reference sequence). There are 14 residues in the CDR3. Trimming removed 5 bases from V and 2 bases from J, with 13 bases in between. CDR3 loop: CASSPGISAYEQYF. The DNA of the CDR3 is TGTGCCAGCAGTCCGGGGATATCGGCCTACGAGCAGTACTTC.

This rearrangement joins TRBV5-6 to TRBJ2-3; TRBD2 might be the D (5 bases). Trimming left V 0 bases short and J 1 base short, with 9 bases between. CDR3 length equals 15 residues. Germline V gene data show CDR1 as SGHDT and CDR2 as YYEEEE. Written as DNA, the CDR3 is TGTGCCAGCAGCTTGGAAAGTAGCGGCACAGATACGCAGTATTTT. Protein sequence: CASSLESSGTDTQYF.

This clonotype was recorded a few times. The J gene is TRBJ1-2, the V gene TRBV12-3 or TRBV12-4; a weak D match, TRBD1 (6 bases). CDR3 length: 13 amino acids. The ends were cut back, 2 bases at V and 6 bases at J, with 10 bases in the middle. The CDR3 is CASSLQGPDGYTF. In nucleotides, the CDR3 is TGTGCCAGCAGTTTACAGGGGCCGGATGGCTACACCTTC.

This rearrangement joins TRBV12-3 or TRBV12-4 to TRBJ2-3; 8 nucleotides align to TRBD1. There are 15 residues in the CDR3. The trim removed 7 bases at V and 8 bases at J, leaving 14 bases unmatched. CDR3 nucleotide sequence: TGTGCCAGCATTCCTCCCGGGACAGGTATCGGTACGCAGTATTTT. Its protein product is CASIPPGTGIGTQYF.

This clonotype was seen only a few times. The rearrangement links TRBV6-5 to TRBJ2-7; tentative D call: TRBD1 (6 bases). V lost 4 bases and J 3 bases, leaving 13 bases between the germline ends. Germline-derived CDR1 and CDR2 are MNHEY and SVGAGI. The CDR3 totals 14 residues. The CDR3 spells CASSFPGVGYEQYF. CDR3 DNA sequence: TGTGCCAGCAGTTTCCCAGGGGTTGGCTACGAGCAGTACTTC.

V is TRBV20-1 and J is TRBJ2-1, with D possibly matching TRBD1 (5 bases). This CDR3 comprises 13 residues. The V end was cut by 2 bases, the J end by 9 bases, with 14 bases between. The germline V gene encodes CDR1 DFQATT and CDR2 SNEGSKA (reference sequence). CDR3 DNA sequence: TGCAGTGCTAGAACCTTTCAGGGCGGTGAGCAGTTCTTC. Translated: CSARTFQGGEQFF.

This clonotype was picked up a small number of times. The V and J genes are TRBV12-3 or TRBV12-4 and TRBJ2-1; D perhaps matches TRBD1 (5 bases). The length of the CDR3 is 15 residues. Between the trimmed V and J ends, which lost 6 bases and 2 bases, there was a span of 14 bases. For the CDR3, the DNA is TGTGCCAGCAGCGCCAGACAGCGAACCTACAATGAGCAGTTCTTC. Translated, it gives CASSARQRTYNEQFF.

In DNA, the CDR3 is TGCGCCAGCAGCCAACAACTAGCGGGGAACTCCTACGAGCAGTACTTC. It translates to CASSQQLAGNSYEQYF. The rearrangement uses TRBV4-3 and TRBJ2-7, with TRBD2 matching over 10 bases. Germline trimming cut 2 bases from V and 0 bases from J; bases unmatched to any gene: 4. Per germline, CDR1 LGHNA and CDR2 YSLEER. The CDR3 length is 16 residues.